The T cell receptor (beta chain) described here comes from a study of blood T cells in healthy people across ages. CDR3 length: 14 amino acids. Germline-derived CDR1 and CDR2 are SGHTA and FQGNSA. V dropped 8 bases and J dropped 8 bases, with 19 bases sitting between them. Combining a sample-barcoded 5' primer with a J-beta primer mix, a second PCR ran for about 7 to 12 cycles. The authors tagged each cDNA molecule using a template-switch adaptor with 12 random nucleotides. TCRdb re-derived calls from the 5' RACE reads in MiXCR, one entry per CDR3 protein. The data show approximately 1.5 million distinct CDR3 sequences, 42% seen once. Worth noting for this clonotype: Its antigen is unidentified.

Study outcomes and limitations: In older individuals, TCR beta diversity per million T cells was lower, falling roughly linearly with age. Reliance upon unsorted PBMCs precluded definitive naive versus antigen-experienced comparison.

The receptor was derived from a woman aged 18-35 years in good health. Sequenced sample: blood. This chain connects TRBV7-2 to TRBJ2-1; D possibly corresponds to TRBD2 (6 bases). DNA of the CDR3: TGTGCCAGCGGAACTAGCAGGGCTGGGTATGAGCAGTTCTTC. Residues: CASGTSRAGYEQFF.